This TCR beta chain emerged from a study of identical twins. J was trimmed by 8 bases and V by 4 bases; bases with no gene match: 7. Germline lookup yields CDR1 LGHDT and CDR2 YNNKEL (reference sequence). This CDR3 has 16 residues. TCRdb processed the 5' RACE reads anew with MiXCR; each CDR3 protein has one entry. The table has 350,000 to 400,000 distinct CDR3 sequences, about 10% seen once. The receptor comes from a woman aged 45-60 years in good health. Sequenced sample: naive T cells sorted from blood. The genes are TRBV3-1 and TRBJ2-1, with 14 bases identical to TRBD2. In DNA, the CDR3 is TGTGCCAGCAGCCCGGGGACTAGCGGGAGCATCGATGAGCAGTTCTTC. Its protein product is CASSPGTSGSIDEQFF.